One sample yielded the 27 T cell receptor beta chains listed below, sequenced in a study of T cell responses to AZD1222 COVID-19 vaccine (dated by TCRdb to the early 2020s). The time point label for this specimen denotes: baseline before first vaccination. Receptors were amplified or captured by the immunoSEQ multiplex PCR assay. TCRdb retrieved this table from immuneACCESS and kept in-frame rearrangements only. Not all clones are present; in checked studies, unresolved V genes account for under half, and no reason is known for the remainder. The sample table lists roughly 130,000 clones, approximately 88% of them with a count of one. Of the sample, about 7.9% is held by the ten largest clones. This specimen was peripheral blood, taken on day 0 of AZD1222 vaccination. Receptors originate from an adult in good health.

The chain employs TRBV3-1 (or the pseudogene TRBV3-2) and TRBJ2-7; 7 positions agree with TRBD2. CDR1 is LGHDT and CDR2 is YNNKEL in the germline V gene (reference sequence). V trimming: 1 base; J trimming: 6 bases; junction bases outside the gene matches: 3. The CDR3 runs 13 residues. The DNA for the CDR3 is TGTGCCAGCAGCCAAGTCCAGCGGGGCGAGCAGTACTTC. Protein: CASSQVQRGEQYF.

This clone has only a few counts. The V gene is TRBV5-4, the J gene TRBJ2-1; 11 nucleotides align to TRBD2. CDR1 SGHNT and CDR2 YYREEE come from the germline V gene (reference sequence). This CDR3 region has 18 residues. J was trimmed by 4 bases and V by 4 bases; bases with no gene match: 13. CDR3 in amino acids: CASSASLAGGGSYNEQFF. In DNA form, the CDR3 reads TGTGCCAGCAGCGCGTCTCTAGCGGGAGGCGGGTCTTACAATGAGCAGTTCTTC.

J is TRBJ2-1 and V is TRBV9, with D perhaps matching TRBD1 or TRBD2 (5 bases each). Trimming cost V 0 bases and J 5 bases, with 18 bases left between them. Germline assignment: CDR1 SGDLS and CDR2 YYNGEE. This CDR3 has 17 residues. The CDR3: CASSVGTPPGRDNEQFF. The CDR3 bases are TGTGCCAGCAGCGTAGGTACACCCCCGGGACGCGACAATGAGCAGTTCTTC.

This chain joins TRBV7-2 and TRBJ2-7; 10 bases line up with TRBD2. Unmatched junction bases numbered 12, after V lost 5 bases and J lost 5 bases. The germline gives CDR1 SGHTA, CDR2 FQGNSA. This CDR3 is built from 16 residues. CDR3 DNA sequence: TGTGCCAGCAGCCCTACTACTAGCGGGACTCCCCACGAGCAGTACTTC. Its protein is CASSPTTSGTPHEQYF. The variable domain in full, with the rest retrieved from reference TRBV7-2 and TRBJ2-7, is GAGVSQSPSNKVTEKGKDVELRCDPISGHTALYWYRQSLGQGLEFLIYFQGNSAPDKSGLPSDRFSAERTGGSVSTLTIQRTQQEDSAVYLCASSPTTSGTPHEQYFGPGTRLTVT.

This clone has only one observation. CDR3 DNA: TGTGCCAGCAGCGTCCCGGGCACAGATACGCAGTATTTT. Protein product: CASSVPGTDTQYF. V is TRBV9 and J is TRBJ2-3, with unresolved D. Per germline, CDR1 SGDLS and CDR2 YYNGEE. Trimming pared 2 bases from V and 1 base from J, leaving 5 bases between. The CDR3 loop spans 13 amino acids.

The chain is built from TRBV9 and TRBJ1-6, with D possibly being TRBD1 (6 bases). In germline, CDR1 is SGDLS, CDR2 YYNGEE. The CDR3 sequence is 16 residues long. V was cut by 4 bases and J by 7 bases, with 18 bases left in between. CDR3 in DNA: TGTGCCAGCAGCACAGGCCCAGGGGCGAGCAATTCACCCCTCCACTTT. This codes for CASSTGPGASNSPLHF.

The chain links TRBV19 to TRBJ1-6; D is ambiguous. V lost 6 bases and J lost 10, with 7 bases in between. Germline CDR1 reads LNHDA; CDR2 reads SQIVND (reference sequence). The CDR3 length is 11 residues. CDR3 sequence: CASRGNSPLHF. The CDR3 region has the DNA TGTGCCAGTAGAGGGAACTCACCCCTCCACTTT.

The chain couples TRBV19 to TRBJ1-5, with TRBD1 as a possible D gene (6 bases). Between the trimmed V and J ends, which lost 4 bases and 2 bases, there was a span of 6 bases. This CDR3 contains 13 residues. The germline gives CDR1 LNHDA, CDR2 SQIVND (reference sequence). The CDR3 DNA follows: TGTGCCAGTAGTACAGGGGGCAATCAGCCCCAGCATTTT. It translates to CASSTGGNQPQHF.

J is TRBJ1-5 and V is TRBV11-2; D gene ambiguous. V dropped 4 bases and J dropped 0 bases, with 10 bases sitting between them. This CDR3 contains 15 residues. Germline CDR1 is SGHAT and CDR2 is FQNNGV. The CDR3 reads CASSSHGYSNQPQHF. The CDR3 DNA reads TGTGCCAGCAGCTCCCACGGGTATAGCAATCAGCCCCAGCATTTT.

This chain links TRBV4-1 with TRBJ2-3, with D possibly being TRBD1 (5 bases). CDR3 size: 17 residues. CDR1 and CDR2 from the germline V gene are MGHRA and YSYEKL. Trimming left V 4 bases short and J 2 bases short, with 19 bases between. CDR3 sequence: CASSRQSGRAITDTQYF. The CDR3 DNA reads TGCGCCAGCAGCCGACAGTCCGGCAGGGCCATCACAGATACGCAGTATTTT.

The V gene is TRBV3-1 (or the pseudogene TRBV3-2), the J gene TRBJ2-1; D is possibly TRBD2 (6 bases). This CDR3 spans 16 amino acids. V shed 1 base and J shed 3 bases, with 13 bases lying between them. Germline CDR1 reads LGHDT; CDR2 reads YNNKEL (reference sequence). CDR3 sequence: CASSQGWGGHYNEQFF. CDR3 nucleotide sequence: TGTGCCAGCAGCCAAGGGTGGGGAGGACACTACAATGAGCAGTTCTTC.

V and J are TRBV30 and TRBJ1-2; TRBD1 matches at 7 bases. CDR3 length: 13 residues. V lost 7 bases to trimming and J lost 1 base; unmatched junction nucleotides: 6. CDR1 is GTSNPN and CDR2 is SVGIG in the germline V gene (reference sequence). For the CDR3, the DNA is TGTGCCTACTCGAGGGACAGTAACTATGGCTACACCTTC. This gives the protein CAYSRDSNYGYTF.

The CDR3 loop reads CASSLTQGTYEQYF. The DNA for the CDR3 is TGTGCCAGCAGTTTAACTCAGGGTACTTACGAGCAGTACTTC. The chain has TRBV27 and TRBJ2-7; maybe TRBD1 (5 bases). The CDR3 is 14 residues long. The germline gives CDR1 MNHEY, CDR2 SMNVEV (reference sequence). V lost 2 bases and J lost 4, with 12 bases in between.

The chain recombines TRBV12-5 with TRBJ1-5, with 10 bases lining up with TRBD1. The CDR3 covers 14 residues. Germline CDR1 is LGHNT and CDR2 is FRNRAP. The trim removed 7 bases at V and 4 bases at J, leaving 4 bases unmatched. The CDR3 spells CASARGQGNQPQHF. Here the CDR3 DNA reads TGTGCTAGTGCTAGGGGACAGGGGAATCAGCCCCAGCATTTT.

V is TRBV6-1 and J is TRBJ1-4; weak D call: TRBD1 (6 bases). V was shortened by 3 bases and J by 8 bases, with 10 bases between the two germline ends. This CDR3 contains 13 residues. CDR1 is MNHNS, CDR2 SASEGT, per germline. The CDR3 is CASSDRGREKLFF. The CDR3 coding sequence is TGTGCCAGCAGTGACAGGGGAAGAGAAAAACTGTTTTTT.

The J gene is TRBJ1-2, the V gene TRBV6-5; TRBD1 is a possible D gene (6 bases). Trimming took off 9 bases at V and 4 bases at J, with 12 bases between the two ends. This CDR3 has 12 amino acids. Germline CDR1 and CDR2: MNHEY and SVGAGI. The CDR3 sequence: CASSRGFYGYTF. The CDR3, as DNA: TGTGCCAGTAGCAGGGGTTTCTATGGCTACACCTTC.

The chain employs TRBV2 and TRBJ1-6; 8 nucleotides align to TRBD1. Germline V gene data show CDR1 as SNHLY and CDR2 as FYNNEI. The CDR3 sequence is 14 residues long. V trimming: 10 bases; J trimming: 6 bases; junction bases outside the gene matches: 8. The CDR3 DNA reads TGTGCCACCATATCAGGGGGCCTTAATTCACCCCTCCACTTT. Amino acid sequence: CATISGGLNSPLHF.

This clone is a singleton in its sample. The chain employs TRBV30 and TRBJ1-5; D gene unclear. CDR1 and CDR2 from the germline V gene are GTSNPN and SVGIG (reference sequence). The CDR3 is 13 residues long. V was clipped by 2 bases and J by 5 bases, with 10 bases between them. Written as DNA, the CDR3 is TGTGCCTGGAGTAGAGGGTTTGATCAGCCCCAGCATTTT. It specifies CAWSRGFDQPQHF.

This CDR3 reads CASSLGGGREQFF. CDR3 in DNA: TGTGCCAGCAGCTTAGGCGGGGGGAGGGAGCAGTTCTTC. V gene TRBV7-2 combines with J gene TRBJ2-1, with 8 positions matching TRBD2. The V gene end was trimmed by 1 base and the J gene end by 10 bases; junction bases not matched to a gene: 3. This CDR3 comprises 13 residues. The V gene's germline CDR1 is SGHTA and CDR2 FQGNSA.

J is TRBJ1-4 and V is TRBV19; D is possibly TRBD1 (5 bases). The germline V gene encodes CDR1 LNHDA and CDR2 SQIVND (reference sequence). The CDR3 length is 15 residues. Trimming shortened V by 2 bases and J by 7 bases, and 14 bases separated the two germline ends. CDR3 DNA: TGTGCCAGTAGTATACACTCAGGGAGCCGTGAAAAACTGTTTTTT. It yields the protein CASSIHSGSREKLFF. Complete variable domain (other parts from reference TRBV19 and TRBJ1-4): DGGITQSPKYLFRKEGQNVTLSCEQNLNHDAMYWYRQDPGQGLRLIYYSQIVNDFQKGDIAEGYSVSREKKESFPLTVTSAQKNPTAFYLCASSIHSGSREKLFFGSGTQLSVL.

This chain connects TRBV2 to TRBJ1-2, with D possibly TRBD1 on 6 matching bases. The V gene's germline CDR1 is SNHLY and CDR2 FYNNEI. The V and J ends lost 4 bases and 4 bases respectively, with 13 bases between them. The CDR3 has 14 amino acids. The CDR3: CASSAGEDRYGYTF. CDR3 nucleotides: TGTGCCAGCAGTGCAGGGGAGGATCGCTATGGCTACACCTTC.

The chain joins TRBV19 to TRBJ1-2; D call uncertain. The CDR3 totals 13 residues. Germline CDR1 LNHDA, CDR2 SQIVND (reference sequence). V lost 2 bases to trimming and J lost 8 bases, with 12 bases between them. CDR3 DNA: TGTGCCAGTAGTATATTGGCCGCGGGGGGCTACACCTTC. Protein: CASSILAAGGYTF.

V and J are TRBV5-4 and TRBJ2-7; 11 bases are a match to TRBD2. J gave up 5 bases and V 2 bases, and 9 bases lay outside the gene matches. The CDR3 has 16 amino acids. CDR1 SGHNT and CDR2 YYREEE come from the germline V gene (reference sequence). DNA of the CDR3: TGTGCCAGCAGCTTACCATCTAGCGGGGGGTTGAACGAGCAGTACTTC. Translating it yields CASSLPSSGGLNEQYF.

This clone showed up just a few times. The chain carries TRBV27 and TRBJ2-7, with D possibly being TRBD2 (5 bases). Trimming stripped 5 bases from V and 6 bases from J, with 14 bases between. The length of the CDR3 is 13 residues. The germline gives CDR1 MNHEY, CDR2 SMNVEV (reference sequence). CDR3 DNA sequence: TGTGCCAGCAGTCAGACTAAGGTCGGCGAGCAGTACTTC. As protein: CASSQTKVGEQYF.

In DNA form, the CDR3 reads TGCAGCGCCACAGGGCACGGCACCGGGGAGCTGTTTTTT. Translated, it gives CSATGHGTGELFF. The J gene is TRBJ2-2, the V gene TRBV29-1, with D maybe TRBD1 (6 bases). This CDR3 has 13 amino acids. The V end lost 7 bases, the J end lost 4 bases, and 13 bases lay between the germline ends. CDR1 is SQVTM, CDR2 ANQGSEA, per germline.

The chain couples TRBV6-5 to TRBJ1-2; 8 bases align to TRBD1. CDR1 is MNHEY, CDR2 SVGAGI, per germline. The CDR3 extends over 14 amino acids. The junction had 5 bases not matched to a gene; V was cut back by 0 bases and J by 8 bases. CDR3 protein: CASSYSGTGGGYTF. Here the CDR3 DNA reads TGTGCCAGCAGTTACTCCGGGACAGGAGGCGGCTACACCTTC.

The gene calls are TRBV5-1 and TRBJ2-3; 10 bases are shared with TRBD2. The CDR3 is 16 amino acids. CDR1 is SGHRS and CDR2 is YFSETQ in the germline V gene. J was trimmed by 0 bases and V by 1 base; bases with no gene match: 2. The CDR3 DNA follows: TGCGCCAGCAGCTTGACTAGCGGGATCAGCACAGATACGCAGTATTTT. Protein sequence: CASSLTSGISTDTQYF.